The 18 T cell receptor beta chains reported below all come from one sample, sequenced in a study of T cell repertoires in cytomegalovirus infection. From the reads, TCRdb called clonotypes with MiXCR, one entry per CDR3 protein. This table has about 180,000 distinct CDR3 sequences, 13% to 15% appearing once. The source material was PBMCs. These receptors were taken from a human donor in good health (CMV status not recorded). Some clones in this sample may be carry-over from other donors' samples.

This clonotype appeared a few times. V gene TRBV3-1 combines with J gene TRBJ1-4; D remains ambiguous. V lost 3 bases to trimming and J lost 7 bases, with 6 bases between them. CDR3 size: 12 residues. Germline V gives CDR1 LGHDT, CDR2 YNNKEL (reference sequence). For the CDR3, the DNA is TGTGCCAGCAGCCATCGCCCTGAAAAACTGTTTTTT. Translated: CASSHRPEKLFF.

The V call is TRBV7-9, the J call TRBJ1-6; D gene unclear. CDR3 length: 16 amino acids. From germline, CDR1 is SEHNR and CDR2 FQNEAQ (reference sequence). V was clipped by 3 bases and J by 0 bases, with 9 bases between them. The CDR3 DNA follows: TGTGCCAGCAGCTTCGAAACGAGCTCCTATAATTCACCCCTCCACTTT. This encodes CASSFETSSYNSPLHF. The whole variable domain, remainder taken from reference TRBV7-9 and TRBJ1-6, is DTGVSQNPRHKITKRGQNVTFRCDPISEHNRLYWYRQTLGQGPEFLTYFQNEAQLEKSRLLSDRFSAERPKGSFSTLEIQRTEQGDSAMYLCASSFETSSYNSPLHFGNGTRLTVT.

The rearrangement joins TRBV7-9 to TRBJ2-7; 11 nucleotides match TRBD2. Germline assignment: CDR1 SEHNR and CDR2 FQNEAQ (reference sequence). CDR3 length equals 16 residues. Trimming took 1 base from V and 3 from J; bases not matched to a gene: 5. The CDR3 sequence: CASSLEGTSGYYEQYF. The DNA of the CDR3 is TGTGCCAGCAGCTTAGAAGGGACTAGCGGTTACTACGAGCAGTACTTC.

V and J are TRBV4-1 and TRBJ2-7; D may be TRBD2 (7 bases). This CDR3 has 15 residues. Germline V gene sequence: CDR1 MGHRA, CDR2 YSYEKL. V shed 2 bases and J shed 3 bases, with 14 bases lying between them. The CDR3 DNA reads TGCGCCAGCAGCCAACTGGGGGGGCCAGGCTACGAGCAGTACTTC. Translating it yields CASSQLGGPGYEQYF.

This clonotype was picked up many times. The CDR3 nucleotides read TGTGCCAGCAGACCCCCCGGTATTGCCTACGAGCAGTACTTC. This sequence encodes CASRPPGIAYEQYF. V gene TRBV28 combines with J gene TRBJ2-7, with D hard to call. The V and J ends lost 6 bases and 2 bases respectively, with 14 bases between them. The CDR3 is 14 residues long. Germline-derived CDR1 and CDR2 are MDHEN and SYDVKM.

This clonotype has more than one count but fewer than ten. The chain has TRBV5-6 and TRBJ1-5, with D hard to call. Trimming left V 0 bases short and J 3 bases short, with 7 bases between. CDR3 length: 14 residues. The germline CDR1 and CDR2 sequences are SGHDT and YYEEEE. CDR3: CASSLVAVNQPQHF. As DNA, the CDR3 is TGTGCCAGCAGCTTGGTGGCAGTCAATCAGCCCCAGCATTTT. The variable domain in full, with the rest retrieved from reference TRBV5-6 and TRBJ1-5, is DAGVTQSPTHLIKTRGQQVTLRCSPKSGHDTVSWYQQALGQGPQFIFQYYEEEERQRGNFPDRFSGHQFPNYSSELNVNALLLGDSALYLCASSLVAVNQPQHFGDGTRLSIL.

Worth noting for this clonotype: A clone one base away is much larger, so this may be a read error. The V call is TRBV4-3, the J call TRBJ2-5; TRBD1 might be the D (6 bases). This CDR3 has 15 residues. Trimming removed 4 bases from V and 2 bases from J, with 14 bases in between. The germline gives CDR1 LGHNA, CDR2 YSLEER. CDR3 amino acids: CASSLSQGSQETQYF. The CDR3 coding sequence is TGCGCCAGCAGCCTGTCCCAGGGGTCGCAAGAGACCCAGTACTTC.

This clonotype was recorded a few times. The CDR3 is CSVGESYGYTF. CDR3 DNA: TGCAGCGTTGGAGAGAGCTATGGCTACACCTTC. The J gene is TRBJ1-2, the V gene TRBV29-1; no firm D call. This CDR3 region has 11 residues. Germline V gives CDR1 SQVTM, CDR2 ANQGSEA. V was pared by 4 bases and J by 4 bases, with 7 bases between.

The chain is built from TRBV6-2 or TRBV6-3 and TRBJ2-5; TRBD1 is a possible D gene (6 bases). The ends were cut back, 8 bases at V and 6 bases at J, with 16 bases in the middle. The germline gives CDR1 MNHEY, CDR2 SVGEGT. This CDR3 comprises 13 residues. CDR3 loop: CASRLWDIQTQYF. The CDR3 DNA sequence: TGTGCCAGCCGCCTTTGGGACATCCAGACCCAGTACTTC.

This clonotype turned up a few times. One end of the junction fails to match germline, which may point to a read error. J is TRBJ2-2 and V is TRBV29-1; D unclear. The CDR3 consists of 13 residues. Germline CDR1 is SQVTM and CDR2 is ANQGSEA. CDR3: CSVADRNAGELFF. In nucleotides, the CDR3 is TGCAGCGTTGCCGACCGGAACGCCGGGGAGCTGTTTTTT.

This clonotype was seen many times. This chain uses TRBV7-9 with TRBJ2-7, with a weak D call TRBD2 (6 bases). In germline, CDR1 is SEHNR, CDR2 FQNEAQ (reference sequence). This CDR3 spans 13 amino acids. Trimming took off 8 bases at V and 9 bases at J, with 20 bases between the two ends. CDR3 amino acids: CASFDGPGLRQYF. DNA of the CDR3: TGTGCCAGCTTCGACGGGCCGGGACTTAGGCAGTACTTC.

This clonotype was seen ten or more times. The chain combines TRBV10-3 with TRBJ2-5; D not resolved. CDR1 is ENHRY, CDR2 SYGVKD, per germline. The germline V and J ends were trimmed by 0 bases and 5 bases, with 1 base remaining between them. The CDR3 length is 11 residues. The CDR3: CAISESETQYF. As DNA, the CDR3 is TGTGCCATCAGTGAGTCGGAGACCCAGTACTTC.

This clonotype was picked up a small number of times. The chain recombines TRBV6-2 or TRBV6-3 with TRBJ1-1, with TRBD1 identical over 9 bases. CDR1 is MNHEY, CDR2 SVGEGT, per germline. CDR3 size: 13 residues. The ends lost 5 bases at V and 6 bases at J; junction bases unmatched: 4. This CDR3 reads CASSNRDRAEAFF. DNA for the CDR3: TGTGCCAGCAGTAACCGGGACAGGGCTGAAGCTTTCTTT.

This clonotype has only a few counts. V is TRBV20-1 and J is TRBJ2-7, with a possible D match to TRBD1 (5 bases). The CDR3 covers 14 residues. Germline values: CDR1 DFQATT, CDR2 SNEGSKA (reference sequence). Trimming removed 0 bases at V and 7 bases at J, with 16 bases between. This CDR3 reads CSARDGAGNYEQYF. For the CDR3, the DNA is TGCAGTGCTAGAGATGGAGCAGGGAACTATGAGCAGTACTTC.

This clonotype has a handful of counts. The chain has TRBV4-1 and TRBJ1-1, with unresolved D. The CDR3 extends over 14 amino acids. Deletions cut 1 base from V and 4 bases from J, with 10 bases between. The germline V gene encodes CDR1 MGHRA and CDR2 YSYEKL. CDR3 in amino acids: CASSQGRMGTEAFF. The CDR3 region has the DNA TGCGCCAGCAGCCAAGGCCGTATGGGCACTGAAGCTTTCTTT.

This clonotype was found many times. The chain is built from TRBV7-2 and TRBJ2-7; 10 nucleotides align to TRBD2. Trimming removed 1 base from V and 1 base from J; junction bases left unmatched: 10. Germline CDR1 SGHTA, CDR2 FQGNSA. There are 18 residues in the CDR3. The CDR3 spells CASSLVPSGSGSSYEQYF. The CDR3, as DNA: TGTGCCAGCAGCTTAGTACCTAGCGGGAGTGGCTCATCCTACGAGCAGTACTTC.

In this sample, this clonotype turned up many times. This chain uses TRBV7-2 with TRBJ2-2; 8 bases agree with TRBD1. With 1 base clipped from V and 4 bases from J, the junction kept 8 bases outside the gene matches. The CDR3 contains 17 residues. The germline CDR1 and CDR2 sequences are SGHTA and FQGNSA. CDR3: CASSLGGRGLFTGELFF. As DNA, the CDR3 is TGTGCCAGCAGCTTAGGAGGCAGGGGGCTGTTCACCGGGGAGCTGTTTTTT. The variable domain in full, with the rest retrieved from reference TRBV7-2 and TRBJ2-2, is GAGVSQSPSNKVTEKGKDVELRCDPISGHTALYWYRQSLGQGLEFLIYFQGNSAPDKSGLPSDRFSAERTGGSVSTLTIQRTQQEDSAVYLCASSLGGRGLFTGELFFGEGSRLTVL.

Ten or more counts support this clonotype. Here the CDR3 DNA reads TGTGCCAGCAGGCCTCTGGGACAGGGAATCTTCTTCGAGCAGTACTTC. It specifies CASRPLGQGIFFEQYF. The chain is built from TRBV6-2 or TRBV6-3 and TRBJ2-7; 9 bases align to TRBD1. CDR1 is MNHEY and CDR2 is SVGEGT in the germline V gene. The V and J ends lost 6 bases and 6 bases, in that order; junction bases with no gene match: 15. The length of the CDR3 is 16 residues.